This TCR beta chain was recovered during a study of blood T cell repertoires in COVID-19. Study information: The study drew acute and convalescent COVID-19 samples from the United States, Italy and Spain. T cells, B-cell-depleted T cells, or PBMCs provided the cDNA or gDNA that served as material.

The germline CDR1 and CDR2 sequences are SSHAT and FNYEAQ (reference sequence). The V gene lost 2 bases and the J gene lost 8 bases, with 10 bases spanning the gap. This CDR3 spans 13 amino acids. This clone appeared once. Per the study methods: Reference gene primer amplification yielded estimated nucleated cell counts. TCRdb keeps only in-frame clones here, not all; method: immunoSEQ multiplex PCR. V, J and clone size are taken as reported in that table, and D and trimming were inferred from the DNA itself. This sample has tens of thousands of clones, with around 85% found just once. The rearrangement links TRBV7-7 to TRBJ2-4; D is uncertain. Sequences were obtained from peripheral blood. The origin of this receptor is an older man with active or convalescent COVID-19. The DNA for the CDR3 is TGTGCCAGCAGCTTAAATCTTGGAGACATTCAGTACTTC. It yields the protein CASSLNLGDIQYF.